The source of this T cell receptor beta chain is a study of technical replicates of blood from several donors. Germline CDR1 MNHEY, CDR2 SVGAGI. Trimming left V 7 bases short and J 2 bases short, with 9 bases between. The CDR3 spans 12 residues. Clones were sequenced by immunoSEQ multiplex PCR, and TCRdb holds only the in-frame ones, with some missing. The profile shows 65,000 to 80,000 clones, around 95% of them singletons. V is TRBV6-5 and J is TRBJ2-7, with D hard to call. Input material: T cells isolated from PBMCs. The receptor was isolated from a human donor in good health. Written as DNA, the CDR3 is TGTGCCAGCACAGGTTTTACCTACGAGCAGTACTTC. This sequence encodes CASTGFTYEQYF.